A selection of T cell receptor beta chains follows, all from one sample in a study of cytomegalovirus exposure and HLA in healthy donors. Sequencing used immunoSEQ multiplex PCR; TCRdb keeps in-frame clones, though not all of them. The profile covers 150,000 to 160,000 clones, with more than 75% appearing a single time and more than 10% taken by the ten largest. The source material was PBMCs. The receptors derive from a young man in good health and CMV-seropositive. Each CDR3 is given with its conserved first and last residue. A D gene is named only where the DNA matches it firmly. Rows may omit the clone size; those that give it use once, few, many or a size class.

clone size,V gene,D gene,J gene,CDR3 protein,CDR3 DNA
few,TRBV12-5,-,TRBJ1-2,CASGWDNQDGYTF,TGTGCTAGTGGTTGGGACAATCAGGATGGCTACACCTTC
-,TRBV4-2,-,TRBJ2-7,CASSQIGYEQYF,TGTGCCAGCAGCCAGATCGGGTACGAGCAGTACTTC
-,TRBV7-2,-,TRBJ2-7,CASSSVRVSYEQYF,TGTGCCAGCAGCTCCGTGCGGGTCTCCTACGAGCAGTACTTC
-,TRBV6-6,-,TRBJ1-4,CASSTGITNEKLFF,TGTGCCAGCAGTACGGGGATAACTAATGAAAAACTGTTTTTT
few,TRBV6-1,-,TRBJ1-1,CASMSPGARRGEAFF,TGTGCCAGTATGTCCCCAGGGGCCAGGCGCGGTGAAGCTTTCTTT
-,TRBV2,-,TRBJ2-2,CASSDDYTGELFF,TGTGCCAGCAGTGACGACTACACCGGGGAGCTGTTTTTT
once,TRBV25-1,-,TRBJ2-4,CASRPQGVAKNIQYF,TGTGCCAGCAGGCCGCAGGGTGTGGCCAAAAACATTCAGTACTTC
-,TRBV5-1,-,TRBJ2-3,CASSLDYGDTQYF,TGCGCCAGCAGCTTGGACTACGGGGATACGCAGTATTTT
once,TRBV4-2,TRBD2,TRBJ2-2,CASSQEAGAPGELFF,TGTGCCAGCAGCCAAGAGGCGGGAGCTCCCGGGGAGCTGTTTTTT
-,TRBV5-8,-,TRBJ1-3,CASRRQSSGNTIYF,TGTGCCAGCAGGCGACAGTCCTCTGGAAACACCATATATTTT
-,TRBV11-1,TRBD2,TRBJ2-7,CASSSSGRANEQYF,TGTGCCAGCAGCTCTAGCGGGAGGGCCAACGAGCAGTACTTC
-,TRBV30,TRBD1,TRBJ2-7,CAWRGQGAPPGRAGYF,TGTGCCTGGAGAGGACAGGGGGCTCCCCCGGGACGAGCGGGCTACTTC
-,TRBV7-2,TRBD2,TRBJ2-3,CASSLGLAGEMDTQYF,TGTGCCAGCAGCTTAGGGCTAGCGGGAGAAATGGATACGCAGTATTTT
-,TRBV28,TRBD2,TRBJ2-5,CASSLRNLGLAGALWEQYF,TGTGCCAGCAGTCTTCGTAACTTGGGACTAGCGGGGGCTTTATGGGAGCAGTACTTC
-,TRBV2,TRBD1,TRBJ2-4,CASNGRPGQGRNIQYF,TGTGCCAGCAATGGCCGGCCGGGACAGGGGAGAAACATTCAGTACTTC
few,TRBV6-6,-,TRBJ2-1,CASSYGGELGYEQFF,TGTGCCAGCAGTTACGGGGGCGAACTTGGCTATGAGCAGTTCTTC
few,TRBV19,TRBD1,TRBJ1-1,CATETGDYEAFF,TGTGCCACCGAGACAGGGGATTATGAAGCTTTCTTT
-,TRBV5-1,-,TRBJ1-2,CASSYLAGLNYGYTF,TGCGCCAGCAGCTACCTGGCGGGGCTTAACTATGGCTACACCTTC
once,TRBV27,TRBD2,TRBJ2-7,CASSITGGGRVYEQYF,TGTGCCAGCAGCATCACCGGGGGCGGGAGGGTCTACGAGCAGTACTTC
-,TRBV27,TRBD1,TRBJ2-2,CASGGVPGQGRELFF,TGTGCCAGCGGGGGGGTCCCGGGACAGGGCCGGGAGCTGTTTTTT
-,TRBV7-9,TRBD2,TRBJ2-3,CASSPGLAGRDTQYF,TGTGCCAGCAGCCCGGGACTAGCGGGACGAGATACGCAGTATTTT
-,TRBV7-9,TRBD1,TRBJ1-4,CASTQSDRDEGELFF,TGTGCCAGCACCCAATCGGACAGGGACGAAGGAGAGCTGTTTTTT
-,TRBV6-5,TRBD1,TRBJ1-6,CASSYRTGESPLHF,TGTGCCAGCAGTTATAGGACAGGGGAGTCACCCCTCCACTTT
-,TRBV13,TRBD1,TRBJ2-7,CASSLGRGPTYEQYF,TGTGCCAGCAGCTTAGGCAGGGGGCCCACCTACGAGCAGTACTTC
-,TRBV7-7,-,TRBJ2-7,CASSLALQDRQYF,TGTGCTAGCAGCTTAGCCCTCCAGGATAGGCAGTACTTC
-,TRBV18,-,TRBJ2-2,CASSFRGFQLTGELFF,TGTGCCAGCTCATTCAGGGGTTTCCAACTAACCGGGGAGCTGTTTTTT
-,TRBV9,TRBD1,TRBJ2-7,CASSVGGTGGFYEQYF,TGTGCCAGCAGCGTAGGAGGGACAGGGGGATTCTACGAGCAGTACTTC
-,TRBV6-5,TRBD1,TRBJ2-7,CSCGQAYEQYF,TGTTCATGTGGACAGGCCTACGAGCAGTACTTC
-,TRBV9,TRBD1,TRBJ1-2,CASSVATDRDGGYTF,TGTGCCAGCAGCGTAGCTACGGACAGGGATGGAGGCTACACCTTC
-,TRBV2,-,TRBJ1-2,CASSDEFMWGGGYGYTF,TGTGCCAGCAGTGATGAGTTTATGTGGGGGGGTGGCTATGGCTACACCTTC
-,TRBV27,-,TRBJ1-6,CASSSWGQNSPLHF,TGTGCCAGCAGTTCTTGGGGGCAAAATTCACCCCTCCACTTT
-,TRBV6-1,-,TRBJ2-3,CASSDAGVLTDTQYF,TGTGCCAGCAGTGATGCAGGGGTCCTCACAGATACGCAGTATTTT
-,TRBV28,TRBD1,TRBJ1-2,CASSLGQGYGYTF,TGTGCCAGCAGCCTTGGACAGGGCTATGGCTACACCTTC
-,TRBV28,-,TRBJ1-1,CASTSPVGKNTEAFF,TGTGCCAGCACCTCACCGGTCGGGAAGAACACTGAAGCTTTCTTT
-,TRBV6-5,-,TRBJ2-3,CASSYSGRSTDTQYF,TGTGCCAGCAGTTACTCGGGCAGATCCACAGATACGCAGTATTTT
-,TRBV2,TRBD2,TRBJ2-4,CASSEAPASGSKNIQYF,TGTGCCAGCAGTGAAGCTCCGGCTAGCGGGTCCAAAAACATTCAGTACTTC
-,TRBV7-8,TRBD2,TRBJ2-1,CASSSASGRAGEQFF,TGTGCCAGCAGCTCTGCTAGCGGGAGGGCCGGTGAGCAGTTCTTC
-,TRBV7-2,-,TRBJ2-1,CASSPLGSYNEQFF,TGTGCCAGCAGCCCTCTCGGGTCCTACAATGAGCAGTTCTTC
-,TRBV7-8,TRBD1,TRBJ2-5,CASSRDRVQETQYF,TGTGCCAGCAGCCGCGACAGGGTCCAAGAGACCCAGTACTTC
-,TRBV5-6,-,TRBJ2-1,CASSIPPSIDNEQFF,TGTGCCAGCAGCATCCCCCCTTCTATAGACAATGAGCAGTTCTTC
-,TRBV5-5,-,TRBJ1-3,CASSRRTPPGNTIYF,TGTGCCAGCAGCCGTAGGACTCCGCCTGGAAACACCATATATTTT
-,TRBV19,-,TRBJ1-2,CASSIRGRGVYTF,TGTGCCAGTAGTATCCGGGGAAGAGGTGTCTACACCTTC
-,TRBV6-5,-,TRBJ1-1,CASSYGRGRVNTEAFF,TGTGCCAGCAGTTATGGCCGGGGAAGGGTGAACACTGAAGCTTTCTTT